These 12 T cell receptor beta chains were all obtained from the same sample, sequenced in a study of blood T cell repertoires in COVID-19. The repertoire was sequenced with immunoSEQ multiplex PCR; TCRdb's copy has only in-frame clones and lacks some. Of under 300,000 clones listed, almost 85% are singletons. Specimen: PBMCs or T cells enriched from blood (not recorded which). Receptors originate from a man aged 35 to 55 who had recovered from COVID-19.

This chain links TRBV25-1 with TRBJ1-2; D is perhaps TRBD1 (6 bases). Germline loops: CDR1 MGHDK, CDR2 SYGVNS. V lost 2 bases and J 8 bases, leaving 9 bases between the germline ends. The CDR3 contains 12 residues. The CDR3 is CASSEMQGGYTF. In DNA form, the CDR3 reads TGTGCCAGCAGTGAAATGCAGGGGGGCTACACCTTC.

The rearrangement joins TRBV7-3 to TRBJ1-1; no firm D call. The V gene lost 3 bases and the J gene lost 3 bases, with 11 bases spanning the gap. This CDR3 region has 14 residues. CDR1 and CDR2 (germline): SGHTA, FQGTGA. The CDR3 protein is CASSFAGVHTEAFF. The CDR3 nucleotides read TGTGCCAGCAGCTTCGCCGGGGTCCACACTGAAGCTTTCTTT.

Only a few counts were recorded for this clone. The V and J genes are TRBV27 and TRBJ1-5; D is ambiguous. Trimming pared 3 bases from V and 5 bases from J, leaving 8 bases between. Germline V lookup: CDR1 MNHEY, CDR2 SMNVEV (reference sequence). This CDR3 is 13 amino acids long. CDR3 nucleotides: TGTGCCAGCAGTTTCGAGCGCCATCAGCCCCAGCATTTT. Amino acids: CASSFERHQPQHF.

This clone was detected once. The chain recombines TRBV18 with TRBJ2-7; D may be TRBD2 (6 bases). The CDR3 has 15 residues. Germline V lookup: CDR1 KGHSH, CDR2 LQKENI. Between the trimmed V and J ends, which lost 5 bases and 4 bases, there was a span of 18 bases. CDR3 sequence: CASSALGTSVYEQYF. CDR3 nucleotide sequence: TGTGCCAGCTCAGCCCTAGGGACTTCAGTTTACGAGCAGTACTTC.

This clone was picked up a small number of times. This chain uses TRBV20-1 with TRBJ1-3; tentative D call: TRBD1 (5 bases). With 3 bases removed from V and 1 base from J, the gap between germline ends came to 10 bases. The CDR3 is 14 amino acids. In germline, CDR1 is DFQATT, CDR2 SNEGSKA (reference sequence). The CDR3 spells CSASEQVSGNTIYF. In DNA form, the CDR3 reads TGCAGTGCTAGTGAACAGGTATCTGGAAACACCATATATTTT.

The J gene is TRBJ2-7, the V gene TRBV7-9, with TRBD2 matching over 10 bases. In germline, CDR1 is SEHNR, CDR2 FQNEAQ (reference sequence). The CDR3 has 16 amino acids. V was clipped by 7 bases and J by 3 bases; unmatched bases: 12. The chain's CDR3 is CASTTGASGGNYEQYF. Here the CDR3 DNA reads TGTGCCAGCACCACCGGGGCTAGCGGGGGAAACTACGAGCAGTACTTC.

This clone was seen more than once but under ten times. The rearrangement joins TRBV5-1 to TRBJ2-7; D perhaps matches TRBD1 (5 bases). The CDR3 spans 18 residues. The germline gives CDR1 SGHRS, CDR2 YFSETQ. Between the trimmed V and J ends, which lost 0 bases and 1 base, there was a span of 20 bases. The chain's CDR3 is CASSLEPSSGYWSYEQYF. The DNA for the CDR3 is TGCGCCAGCAGCTTGGAGCCTTCATCAGGGTATTGGTCCTACGAGCAGTACTTC.

The chain recombines TRBV28 with TRBJ1-6; D is ambiguous. The germline V gene has CDR1 MDHEN and CDR2 SYDVKM. V dropped 3 bases and J dropped 6 bases, with 15 bases sitting between them. CDR3 length equals 16 residues. The CDR3 nucleotides are TGTGCCAGCAGTTTTGCGATCGGAGGGTCTAATTCACCCCTCCACTTT. Translating gives CASSFAIGGSNSPLHF. The variable domain in full, completed from reference TRBV28 and TRBJ1-6, reads DVKVTQSSRYLVKRTGEKVFLECVQDMDHENMFWYRQDPGLGLRLIYFSYDVKMKEKGDIPEGYSVSREKKERFSLILESASTNQTSMYLCASSFAIGGSNSPLHFGNGTRLTVT.

V usage is TRBV19 and J usage is TRBJ1-6, with 10 positions matching TRBD1. Trimming cost V 6 bases and J 3 bases; bases outside gene matches: 5. Germline assignment: CDR1 LNHDA and CDR2 SQIVND (reference sequence). This CDR3 has 16 residues. CDR3 amino acids: CASRGQGLIYNSPLHF. CDR3 DNA sequence: TGTGCCAGTAGGGGACAGGGGTTGATCTATAATTCACCCCTCCACTTT.

The rearrangement uses TRBV28 and TRBJ2-7; tentative D call: TRBD1 (5 bases). Germline V gives CDR1 MDHEN, CDR2 SYDVKM. Trimming stripped 3 bases from V and 4 bases from J, with 16 bases between. The CDR3 length is 15 residues. The chain's CDR3 is CASSLAQGRKYEQYF. The CDR3 DNA sequence: TGTGCCAGCAGTTTGGCCCAGGGCAGGAAGTACGAGCAGTACTTC.

V gene TRBV30 combines with J gene TRBJ2-7; maybe TRBD2 (5 bases). This CDR3 is 12 amino acids long. The ends were cut back, 5 bases at V and 1 base at J, with 9 bases in the middle. Germline loops: CDR1 GTSNPN, CDR2 SVGIG (reference sequence). The CDR3 here is CAWARRSYEQYF. CDR3 DNA: TGTGCCTGGGCCCGGAGGTCCTACGAGCAGTACTTC.

The CDR3 sequence is CASSPGQGGVGYTF. For the CDR3, the DNA is TGTGCCAGCAGCCCCGGACAGGGCGGGGTAGGCTACACCTTC. This chain joins TRBV9 and TRBJ1-2, with 8 bases that match TRBD1. The V gene's germline CDR1 is SGDLS and CDR2 YYNGEE. This CDR3 spans 14 amino acids. With 4 bases clipped from V and 8 bases from J, the junction kept 10 bases outside the gene matches. The whole variable domain, filled in from reference TRBV9 and TRBJ1-2, reads DSGVTQTPKHLITATGQRVTLRCSPRSGDLSVYWYQQSLDQGLQFLIQYYNGEERAKGNILERFSAQQFPDLHSELNLSSLELGDSALYFCASSPGQGGVGYTFGSGTRLTVV.